Presented here are 13 T cell receptor beta chains from one specimen sequenced in a study of metastatic and nonmetastatic thyroid tumors. TCRdb ran MiXCR on the PCR reads. The sample consists of 45,000 or so clones, less than 5% of them appearing once. Thyroid surgery was performed in patients who had received no treatment beforehand. Sequencing used blood. The receptor set was obtained from a female donor with papillary thyroid cancer or a benign thyroid nodule (not recorded which). Some clones in this sample may be carry-over from other donors' samples.

This clone has just a few counts. The rearrangement links TRBV19 to TRBJ2-7, with D uncertain. CDR3 size: 12 residues. V was trimmed by 5 bases and J by 2 bases, leaving 7 bases between them. Germline values: CDR1 LNHDA, CDR2 SQIVND (reference sequence). The CDR3 DNA reads as TGTGCCAGTAGTGCAGACACCTACGAGCAGTACTTC. Encoded protein: CASSADTYEQYF.

The table lists this clone with a few counts. V is TRBV2 and J is TRBJ2-7, with 11 bases matching TRBD1. Germline trimming cut 8 bases from V and 1 base from J; bases unmatched to any gene: 4. Germline loops: CDR1 SNHLY, CDR2 FYNNEI. This CDR3 is 14 amino acids long. The CDR3 loop is CASDRDRGSYEQYF. The CDR3 region has the DNA TGTGCCAGCGACCGGGACAGGGGGTCCTACGAGCAGTACTTC.

This clone was seen ten or more times. This chain uses TRBV4-1 with TRBJ2-7, with 7 positions matching TRBD2. After removal of 1 base from V and 0 bases from J, the junction contained 6 bases not matched to a gene. The CDR3 runs to 16 residues. The germline V gene encodes CDR1 MGHRA and CDR2 YSYEKL. The CDR3 spells CASSQGGRETSYEQYF. In nucleotides, the CDR3 is TGCGCCAGCAGCCAAGGAGGGCGGGAGACCTCCTACGAGCAGTACTTC.

This clone showed up many times. The chain recombines TRBV20-1 with TRBJ1-1, with D possibly being TRBD1 (6 bases). The germline V gene encodes CDR1 DFQATT and CDR2 SNEGSKA (reference sequence). The V gene lost 2 bases and the J gene lost 3 bases, with 10 bases spanning the gap. The CDR3 spans 13 residues. The CDR3 nucleotides read TGCAGTGCTAGAAACAGGGATGACACTGAAGCTTTCTTT. This codes for CSARNRDDTEAFF.

This clone has only a few counts. The chain combines TRBV28 with TRBJ1-1; D might be TRBD1 (5 bases). Germline CDR1 MDHEN, CDR2 SYDVKM. V shed 7 bases and J shed 1 base, with 16 bases lying between them. CDR3 size: 15 residues. Here the CDR3 reads CASTLSGGGNTEAFF. The CDR3 DNA reads as TGTGCCAGCACCCTAAGTGGGGGGGGGAACACTGAAGCTTTCTTT.

V and J are TRBV6-6 and TRBJ1-5; TRBD1 is a possible D gene (6 bases). Germline V lookup: CDR1 MNHNY, CDR2 SVGAGI (reference sequence). The CDR3 runs to 13 residues. Trimming took off 7 bases at V and 4 bases at J, with 11 bases between the two ends. This CDR3 reads CASIGQLNQPQHF. CDR3 coding DNA: TGTGCCAGCATCGGACAGCTAAATCAGCCCCAGCATTTT.

There are many counts of this clone. V is TRBV29-1 and J is TRBJ2-1; the match to TRBD1 covers 8 bases. The germline gives CDR1 SQVTM, CDR2 ANQGSEA. The CDR3 runs to 13 residues. With V trimmed by 2 bases and J by 9 bases, 6 bases remained unmatched. The chain's CDR3 is CSVEYPGGIEQFF. CDR3 DNA: TGCAGCGTTGAATACCCAGGGGGCATTGAGCAGTTCTTC.

The chain employs TRBV15 and TRBJ1-5; D remains unclear. Germline assignment: CDR1 LNHNV and CDR2 YYDKDF (reference sequence). This CDR3 is 15 amino acids long. V was cut by 5 bases and J by 6 bases, with 17 bases left in between. The CDR3 is CATSDRPGVAQPQHF. CDR3 nucleotide sequence: TGTGCCACCAGCGATAGACCTGGGGTTGCTCAGCCCCAGCATTTT.

The J gene is TRBJ2-7, the V gene TRBV29-1; 7 nucleotides agree with TRBD1. The V segment lost 6 bases and the J segment 3 bases; nucleotides outside the gene matches: 11. CDR1 is SQVTM and CDR2 is ANQGSEA in the germline V gene. The CDR3 has 14 amino acids. The DNA for the CDR3 is TGCAGCGTGCGGGTGACAGGGAAAGACTACGAGCAGTACTTC. Its protein is CSVRVTGKDYEQYF.

The chain joins TRBV15 to TRBJ1-1; 9 positions match TRBD1. Unmatched junction bases numbered 4, after V lost 3 bases and J lost 2 bases. This CDR3 contains 15 residues. The germline CDR1 and CDR2 sequences are LNHNV and YYDKDF (reference sequence). The CDR3 here is CATSRGTGSNTEAFF. For the CDR3, the DNA is TGTGCCACCAGCAGGGGGACAGGGAGTAACACTGAAGCTTTCTTT.

At least ten counts were recorded for this clone. The same CDR3 arises from other DNA sequences in this sample as well. The chain employs TRBV9 and TRBJ2-3; D is unresolved. This CDR3 region has 15 residues. V gave up 0 bases and J gave up 0 bases, with 8 bases separating them. Per germline, CDR1 SGDLS and CDR2 YYNGEE. The CDR3 here is CASSVGWTSTDTQYF. The CDR3 DNA sequence: TGTGCCAGCAGCGTAGGGTGGACCAGCACAGATACGCAGTATTTT. The full variable domain, its missing parts supplied by reference TRBV9 and TRBJ2-3, is DSGVTQTPKHLITATGQRVTLRCSPRSGDLSVYWYQQSLDQGLQFLIQYYNGEERAKGNILERFSAQQFPDLHSELNLSSLELGDSALYFCASSVGWTSTDTQYFGPGTRLTVL.

The chain employs TRBV6-1 and TRBJ2-1; no reliable D call. The CDR3 has 12 residues. Trimming stripped 7 bases from V and 8 bases from J, with 12 bases between. Germline V gene lookup returns CDR1 MNHNS and CDR2 SASEGT. This chain's CDR3 is CASTELGYEQFF. The CDR3, as DNA: TGTGCCAGCACCGAACTCGGTTATGAGCAGTTCTTC.

This clone occurred a few times. A much larger clone lies one base from this, so it may be a read error. The same CDR3 arises from other DNA sequences in this sample as well. The chain has TRBV27 and TRBJ2-1; TRBD2 matches 9 bases. Germline CDR1 MNHEY, CDR2 SMNVEV (reference sequence). J lost 0 bases, V lost 5 bases, and 20 bases had no gene match. The CDR3 is 21 amino acids. In DNA, the CDR3 is TGTGCCAGCAGTGGAACGACCGGGGCTAGCGGGAAGAAAACCTCCTACAATGAGCAGTTCTTC. It is translated as CASSGTTGASGKKTSYNEQFF.